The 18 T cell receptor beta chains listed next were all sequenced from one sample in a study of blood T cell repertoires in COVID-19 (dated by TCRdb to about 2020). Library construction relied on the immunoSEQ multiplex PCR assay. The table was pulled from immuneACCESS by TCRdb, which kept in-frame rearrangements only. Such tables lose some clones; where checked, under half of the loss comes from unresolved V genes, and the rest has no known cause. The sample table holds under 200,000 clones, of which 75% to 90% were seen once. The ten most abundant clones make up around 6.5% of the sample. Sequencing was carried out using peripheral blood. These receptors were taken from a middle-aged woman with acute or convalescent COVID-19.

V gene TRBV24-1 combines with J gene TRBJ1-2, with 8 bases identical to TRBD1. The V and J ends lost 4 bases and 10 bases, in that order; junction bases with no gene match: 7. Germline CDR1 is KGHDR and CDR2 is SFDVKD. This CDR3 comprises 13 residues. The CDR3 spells CATSDRSQGAYTF. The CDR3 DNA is TGTGCCACCAGTGACCGGTCCCAGGGGGCCTACACCTTC.

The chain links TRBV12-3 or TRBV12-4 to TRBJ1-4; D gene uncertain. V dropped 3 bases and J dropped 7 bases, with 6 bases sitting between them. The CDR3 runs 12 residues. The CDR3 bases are TGTGCCAGCAGTTTCTCCCTTGAAAAACTGTTTTTT. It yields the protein CASSFSLEKLFF.

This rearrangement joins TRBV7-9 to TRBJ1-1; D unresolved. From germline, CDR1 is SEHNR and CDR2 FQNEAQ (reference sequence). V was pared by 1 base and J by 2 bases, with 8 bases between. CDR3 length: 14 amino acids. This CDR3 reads CASSLETLNTEAFF. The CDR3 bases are TGTGCCAGCAGCTTAGAGACACTTAACACTGAAGCTTTCTTT.

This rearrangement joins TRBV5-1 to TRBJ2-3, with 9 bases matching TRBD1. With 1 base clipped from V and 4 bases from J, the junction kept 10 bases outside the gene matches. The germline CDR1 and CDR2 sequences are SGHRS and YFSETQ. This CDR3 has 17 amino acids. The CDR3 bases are TGCGCCAGCAGCTTGAGCCCCGGGACAGGGTATGCAGATACGCAGTATTTT. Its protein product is CASSLSPGTGYADTQYF.

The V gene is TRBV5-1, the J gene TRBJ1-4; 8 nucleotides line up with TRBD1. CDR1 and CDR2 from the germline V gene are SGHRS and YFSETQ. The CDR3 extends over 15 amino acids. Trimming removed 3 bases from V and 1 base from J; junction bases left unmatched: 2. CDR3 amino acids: CASSSTGGTNEKLFF. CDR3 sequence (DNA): TGCGCCAGCAGCTCCACAGGGGGAACTAATGAAAAACTGTTTTTT.

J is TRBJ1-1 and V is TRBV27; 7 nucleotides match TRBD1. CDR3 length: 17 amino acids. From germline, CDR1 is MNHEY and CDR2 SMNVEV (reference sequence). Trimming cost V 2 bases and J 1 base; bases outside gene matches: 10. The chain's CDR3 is CASSLKTGKVRNTEAFF. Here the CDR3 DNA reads TGTGCCAGCAGTTTAAAGACAGGGAAAGTGAGGAACACTGAAGCTTTCTTT.

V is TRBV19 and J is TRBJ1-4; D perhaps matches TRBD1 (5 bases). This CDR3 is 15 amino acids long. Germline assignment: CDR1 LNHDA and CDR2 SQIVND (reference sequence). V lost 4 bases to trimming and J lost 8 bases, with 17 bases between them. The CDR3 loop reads CASSTPAGGAEKLFF. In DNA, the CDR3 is TGTGCCAGTAGTACGCCGGCGGGCGGGGCCGAAAAACTGTTTTTT.

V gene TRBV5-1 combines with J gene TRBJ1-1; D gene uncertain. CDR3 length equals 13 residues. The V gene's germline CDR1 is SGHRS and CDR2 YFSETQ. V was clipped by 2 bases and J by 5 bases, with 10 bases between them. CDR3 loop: CASSFTMRTEAFF. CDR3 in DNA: TGCGCCAGCAGCTTCACAATGAGGACTGAAGCTTTCTTT.

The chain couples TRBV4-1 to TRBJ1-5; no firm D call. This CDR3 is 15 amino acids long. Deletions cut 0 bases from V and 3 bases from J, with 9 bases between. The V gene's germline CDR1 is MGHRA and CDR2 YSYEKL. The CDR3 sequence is CASSQDVSSNQPQHF. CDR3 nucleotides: TGCGCCAGCAGCCAAGACGTAAGCTCCAATCAGCCCCAGCATTTT.

This CDR3 reads CASSPGGGLAYNEQFF. The CDR3 region has the DNA TGCGCCAGCAGCCCAGGTGGAGGACTGGCCTACAATGAGCAGTTCTTC. This rearrangement joins TRBV5-1 to TRBJ2-1; D is perhaps TRBD2 (5 bases). Germline V lookup: CDR1 SGHRS, CDR2 YFSETQ. Deletions cut 4 bases from V and 2 bases from J, with 16 bases between. The CDR3 runs 16 residues. Looking up the rest from reference TRBV5-1 and TRBJ2-1 gives the full variable domain: KAGVTQTPRYLIKTRGQQVTLSCSPISGHRSVSWYQQTPGQGLQFLFEYFSETQRNKGNFPGRFSGRQFSNSRSEMNVSTLELGDSALYLCASSPGGGLAYNEQFFGPGTRLTVL.

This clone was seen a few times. The CDR3 reads CASSETFSANYGYTF. The CDR3 nucleotides read TGTGCCAGCAGTGAAACTTTTAGCGCCAACTATGGCTACACCTTC. The rearrangement links TRBV6-1 to TRBJ1-2, with unresolved D. V was trimmed by 2 bases and J by 2 bases, leaving 12 bases between them. Germline-derived CDR1 and CDR2 are MNHNS and SASEGT. CDR3 size: 15 residues.

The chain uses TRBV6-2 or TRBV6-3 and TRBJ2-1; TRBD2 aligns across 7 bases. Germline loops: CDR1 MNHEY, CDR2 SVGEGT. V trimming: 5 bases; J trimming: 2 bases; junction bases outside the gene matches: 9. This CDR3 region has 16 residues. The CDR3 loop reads CASSALVAGAYNEQFF. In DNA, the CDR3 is TGTGCCAGCAGTGCCCTTGTTGCGGGGGCCTACAATGAGCAGTTCTTC.

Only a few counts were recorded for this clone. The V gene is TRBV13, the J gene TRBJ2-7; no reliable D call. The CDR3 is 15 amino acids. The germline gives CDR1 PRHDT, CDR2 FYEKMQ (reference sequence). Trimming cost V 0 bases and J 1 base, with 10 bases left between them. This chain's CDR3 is CASSLGQAPSYEQYF. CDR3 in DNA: TGTGCCAGCAGCTTAGGTCAGGCGCCATCCTACGAGCAGTACTTC. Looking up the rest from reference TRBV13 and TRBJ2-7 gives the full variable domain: AAGVIQSPRHLIKEKRETATLKCYPIPRHDTVYWYQQGPGQDPQFLISFYEKMQSDKGSIPDRFSAQQFSDYHSELNMSSLELGDSALYFCASSLGQAPSYEQYFGPGTRLTVT.

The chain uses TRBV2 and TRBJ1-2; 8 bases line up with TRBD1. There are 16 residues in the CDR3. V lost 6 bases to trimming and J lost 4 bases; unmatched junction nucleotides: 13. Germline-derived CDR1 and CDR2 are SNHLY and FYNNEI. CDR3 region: CASSPDRDRLFYGYTF. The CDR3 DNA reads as TGTGCCAGCAGCCCGGACAGGGATCGTCTATTCTATGGCTACACCTTC.

This CDR3 reads CASSPGTGRGYEQYF. For the CDR3, the DNA is TGCGCCAGCAGCCCTGGGACAGGAAGGGGCTACGAGCAGTACTTC. The V call is TRBV5-1, the J call TRBJ2-7, with 8 bases identical to TRBD1. This CDR3 is built from 15 residues. V gave up 4 bases and J gave up 3 bases; unmatched junction bases: 9. The germline V gene encodes CDR1 SGHRS and CDR2 YFSETQ.

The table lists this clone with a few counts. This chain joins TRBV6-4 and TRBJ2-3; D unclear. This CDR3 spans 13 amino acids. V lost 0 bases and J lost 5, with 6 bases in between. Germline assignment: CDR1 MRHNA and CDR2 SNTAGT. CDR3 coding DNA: TGTGCCAGCAGTGACTCTTCTATAGATACGCAGTATTTT. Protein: CASSDSSIDTQYF.

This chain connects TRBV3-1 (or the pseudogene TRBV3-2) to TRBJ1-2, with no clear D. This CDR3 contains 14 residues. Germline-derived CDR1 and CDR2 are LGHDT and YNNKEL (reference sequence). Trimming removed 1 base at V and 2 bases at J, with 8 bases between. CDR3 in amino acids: CASSQVIQNYGYTF. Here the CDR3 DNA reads TGTGCCAGCAGCCAAGTCATTCAGAACTATGGCTACACCTTC.

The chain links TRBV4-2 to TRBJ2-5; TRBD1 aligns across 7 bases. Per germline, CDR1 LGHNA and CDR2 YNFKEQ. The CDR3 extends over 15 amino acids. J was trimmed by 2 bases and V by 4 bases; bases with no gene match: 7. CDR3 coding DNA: TGTGCCAGCAGCCTCCAGCTGGGACAGCAAGAGACCCAGTACTTC. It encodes CASSLQLGQQETQYF.